The 28 T cell receptor beta chains presented below share a single source sample, sequenced in a study of tissue T cells after allogeneic stem cell transplantation. The method was immunoSEQ multiplex PCR; TCRdb's version includes in-frame clones alone and lacks a portion of them. The table has about 48,000 clones, approximately 73% seen once. Sequenced material: sorted cells pooled from one or two spleens. These receptors were obtained from a pool of C57BL/6 mice in good health.

Turning to this clone: Gene names refer to mouse genes. The CDR3 end falls 1 residue outside the read, so it is completed with the germline J gene. The gene calls are TRBV13-1 and TRBJ1-4, with D hard to call. This CDR3 contains 12 residues. The germline V gene encodes CDR1 NSHNY and CDR2 SYGAGN. The V and J ends lost 4 bases and 5 bases respectively, with 6 bases between them. CDR3 residues: CASSRQNERLFF. The CDR3 DNA, read in part, is TGTGCCAGCAGTAGACAAAACGAAAGATTATTT. Full variable domain (missing parts from reference TRBV13-1 and TRBJ1-4): EAAVTQSPRNKVTVTGGNVTLSCRQTNSHNYMYWYRQDTGHGLRLIHYSYGAGNLRIGDVPDGYKATRTTQEDFFLLLELASPSQTSLYFCASSRQNERLFFGHGTKLSVL.

About this clone: Gene and germline names: mouse. The CDR3 end is not reached by the read, which stops 1 residue before it; the germline J gene fills it in. This chain links TRBV20 with TRBJ2-1; 9 bases line up with TRBD2. V shed 1 base and J 0 bases; nucleotides not matched to a gene: 7. The CDR3 is 17 residues long. Germline loops: CDR1 GFQATS, CDR2 STVNSAI. Here the CDR3 reads CGARVTGGPYNYAEQFF. CDR3 DNA, as far as it was read: TGTGGTGCTAGGGTCACTGGGGGGCCGTATAACTATGCTGAGCAGTTC.

Remarks on this clone: Germline and genes: mouse. The read finishes 1 residue shy of the CDR3 end, and the germline J gene is used to complete it. The chain has TRBV13-3 and TRBJ2-5; D perhaps matches TRBD1 (6 bases). The germline V gene has CDR1 NNHDY and CDR2 SYVADS. The germline V and J ends were trimmed by 3 bases and 0 bases, with 8 bases remaining between them. This CDR3 contains 14 residues. CDR3 bases read: TGTGCCAGCAGTGGGACAGTTAACCAAGACACCCAGTAC. Its protein product is CASSGTVNQDTQY. The full-length CDR3 reads as CASSGTVNQDTQYF.

Concerning this clone itself: The genes are named according to mouse. The read terminates 1 residue ahead of where the CDR3 ends, so the germline J gene completes it. This sequence joins TRBV2 and TRBJ2-2; 8 bases map to TRBD2. Germline trimming cut 0 bases from V and 4 bases from J; bases unmatched to any gene: 1. This CDR3 is built from 15 residues. Germline-derived CDR1 and CDR2 are LGHNA and YSYQKL. The CDR3 sequence is CASSQEGGATGQLYF. Partial CDR3 DNA: TGTGCCAGCAGCCAAGAGGGGGGGGCCACCGGGCAGCTCTAC.

Comments on this clone: All gene names here are mouse names. Sequencing ends 1 residue short of the CDR3 end; the germline J gene provides the rest. This chain uses TRBV5 with TRBJ1-4; 7 bases align to TRBD1. The CDR3 contains 16 residues. Germline loops: CDR1 LGHNA, CDR2 YNLKQL (reference sequence). J gave up 2 bases and V 4 bases, and 7 bases lay outside the gene matches. The CDR3 sequence: CASSPLTGPSNERLFF. The covered CDR3 bases are TGTGCCAGCAGCCCTCTGACAGGGCCCTCCAACGAAAGATTATTT.

For this clone: Gene names and germline refer to mouse. The CDR3 end falls 1 residue outside the read, so it is completed with the germline J gene. This chain connects TRBV31 to TRBJ2-5, with TRBD1 as a possible D gene (6 bases). Germline CDR1 reads GKSSPN; CDR2 reads SITVG. This CDR3 spans 15 amino acids. Trimming shortened V by 1 base and J by 0 bases, and 11 bases separated the two germline ends. The CDR3 loop is CAWSRSGVNQDTQYF. Incomplete CDR3 DNA: TGTGCCTGGAGTCGGTCAGGGGTTAACCAAGACACCCAGTAC.

On this clone: The gene names given are mouse names. With the read ending 1 residue before the CDR3 end, the germline J gene is used to fill in that end. The chain joins TRBV13-2 to TRBJ1-4, with TRBD1 matching over 12 bases. The trim removed 5 bases at V and 7 bases at J, leaving 9 bases unmatched. Germline CDR1 reads NNHNN; CDR2 reads SYGAGS (reference sequence). This CDR3 comprises 16 residues. The CDR3 loop is CASGHGTGGAGERLFF. CDR3 DNA, as far as it was read: TGTGCCAGCGGGCACGGGACAGGGGGCGCGGGCGAAAGATTATTT.

Remarks on this clone: The genes are named according to mouse. The observed sequence ends 1 residue before the CDR3 terminus, with the missing tail filled in from the germline J gene. The rearrangement uses TRBV3 and TRBJ1-1; 12 bases are a match to TRBD1. V gave up 0 bases and J gave up 9 bases; unmatched junction bases: 5. This CDR3 comprises 15 residues. The germline V gene encodes CDR1 SNHLY and CDR2 FYNGKV (reference sequence). The DNA read from the CDR3 is TGTGCCAGCAGCTTAGCAGGGACAGGGGGCTGGAAAGTCTTC. This encodes CASSLAGTGGWKVF. The full CDR3 protein is CASSLAGTGGWKVFF. Together with reference TRBV3 and TRBJ1-1, the CDR3 gives the full variable domain: GPKVLQIPSHQIIDMGQMVTLNCDPVSNHLYFYWYKQILGQQMEFLVNFYNGKVMEKSKLFKDQFSVERPDGSYFTLKIQPTALEDSAVYFCASSLAGTGGWKVFFGKGTRLTVV.

On this clone itself: Mouse names are used for the genes. CDR3 in amino acids: CASSSGQYEQYF. The DNA read from the CDR3 is TGTGCTAGCAGTTCGGGACAGTATGAACAGTAC. The rearrangement uses TRBV29 and TRBJ2-7, with TRBD1 matching 7 bases. The read finishes 1 residue shy of the CDR3 end, and the germline J gene is used to complete it. The V and J ends lost 4 bases and 4 bases, in that order; junction bases with no gene match: 1. The CDR3 loop spans 12 amino acids. Germline CDR1 and CDR2: MSHET and SYDVDS.

To note about this clone: Mouse germline and gene names are used. The sequenced fragment ends 1 residue before the CDR3 boundary, so the rest is inferred from the germline J gene. The chain uses TRBV12-1 and TRBJ2-5; TRBD1 matches at 8 bases. V lost 4 bases, J lost 1 base, and 3 bases stayed unmatched. This CDR3 is built from 14 residues. Germline CDR1 and CDR2: SGHSN and HYEKVE. CDR3 loop: CASSPDRDQDTQYF. CDR3 DNA, as far as it was read: TGTGCCAGCTCCCCGGACAGGGACCAAGACACCCAGTAC.

Concerning this clone itself: Mouse gene names apply. The read ends 1 residue early relative to the CDR3; the germline J gene fills the gap. The V gene is TRBV13-2, the J gene TRBJ2-5, with 7 bases fitting TRBD1. The CDR3 extends over 17 amino acids. The germline V gene has CDR1 NNHNN and CDR2 SYGAGS (reference sequence). Trimming took 2 bases from V and 0 from J; bases not matched to a gene: 9. CDR3 DNA, as far as it was read: TGTGCCAGCGGTGACCCCCCGGGACAGATTAACCAAGACACCCAGTAC. Translated, it gives CASGDPPGQINQDTQY. The full CDR3 reads CASGDPPGQINQDTQYF.

In the case of this clone: Gene and germline names: mouse. From the germline J gene comes the end of the CDR3, since the read stops 1 residue before it. V is TRBV1 and J is TRBJ1-1; 9 bases map to TRBD1. CDR3 length equals 14 residues. In germline, CDR1 is NSQYPW, CDR2 LRSPGD (reference sequence). V was pared by 4 bases and J by 1 base, with 1 base of the junction left unmatched. CDR3 DNA (partial): TGCACCTGCAGTGGGGACAGGGAAAACACAGAAGTCTTC. It codes for CTCSGDRENTEVF. The entire CDR3 is CTCSGDRENTEVFF.

As for this clone: The listed genes are named as in mouse. Read data end 1 residue before the CDR3 end; the end is taken from the germline J gene. This same CDR3 is encoded by further DNA sequences in the sample. V gene TRBV26 combines with J gene TRBJ2-4; D is unclear. V lost 6 bases, J lost 0 bases, and 7 bases lay in between. The CDR3 is made up of 13 amino acids. Germline CDR1 is KGHPV and CDR2 is FQNQEV (reference sequence). CDR3 bases read: TGTGCCAGCAGCCCCAGTAGTCAAAACACCTTGTAC. This sequence encodes CASSPSSQNTLY. The whole CDR3 sequence reads CASSPSSQNTLYF.

As to this clone: All gene names here are mouse names. The CDR3 end falls 1 residue outside the read, so it is completed with the germline J gene. The chain joins TRBV13-2 to TRBJ2-7; D is unresolved. Per the germline V gene, CDR1 is NNHNN and CDR2 is SYGAGS (reference sequence). V was cut by 0 bases and J by 5 bases, with 0 bases left in between. The CDR3 runs to 10 residues. CDR3 protein: CASGDDEQYF. The DNA read from the CDR3 is TGTGCCAGCGGTGATGATGAACAGTAC.

On this clone itself: Germline and genes: mouse. The read halts 1 residue ahead of the CDR3 end, with the missing end drawn from the germline J gene. The chain couples TRBV15 to TRBJ2-7; 8 positions agree with TRBD2. V was clipped by 9 bases and J by 0 bases; unmatched bases: 7. CDR1 and CDR2 from the germline V gene are SGHND and FRSKSL. CDR3 length: 14 residues. The CDR3 DNA, read in part, is TGTGCCAGGGAGGGGGGGGCCAGCTCCTATGAACAGTAC. Residues: CAREGGASSYEQY. The whole CDR3 is CAREGGASSYEQYF.

Turning to this clone: The listed genes are named as in mouse. The missing CDR3 end, 1 residue past where the read stops, is filled in from the germline J gene. V usage is TRBV3 and J usage is TRBJ2-1, with no clear D. The CDR3 loop spans 12 amino acids. Germline CDR1 and CDR2: SNHLY and FYNGKV (reference sequence). V was shortened by 1 base and J by 6 bases, with 4 bases between the two germline ends. The CDR3 region is CASSLGVAEQFF. Partial CDR3 DNA: TGTGCCAGCAGCTTAGGGGTTGCTGAGCAGTTC.

On this clone itself: Mouse gene names apply. The observed sequence ends 1 residue before the CDR3 terminus, with the missing tail filled in from the germline J gene. The V call is TRBV19, the J call TRBJ1-1; the match to TRBD1 covers 7 bases. Unmatched junction bases numbered 4, after V lost 2 bases and J lost 3 bases. This CDR3 spans 14 amino acids. Germline V gene sequence: CDR1 FNHDT, CDR2 SITEND (reference sequence). The covered CDR3 bases are TGTGCCAGCAGTATGGCCAGGGGGGACACAGAAGTCTTC. As protein: CASSMARGDTEVF. The CDR3 in full is CASSMARGDTEVFF.

Of note for this clone: Mouse gene names and germline throughout. From the germline J gene comes the end of the CDR3, since the read stops 1 residue before it. The chain combines TRBV3 with TRBJ1-2; D is uncertain. Trimming removed 5 bases from V and 0 bases from J, with 10 bases in between. This CDR3 is built from 14 residues. Per the germline V gene, CDR1 is SNHLY and CDR2 is FYNGKV (reference sequence). The sequenced part of the CDR3 DNA is TGTGCCAGCAGCCCGACATATGCAAACTCCGACTACACC. Protein product: CASSPTYANSDYT. The full CDR3 sequence reads CASSPTYANSDYTF.

In the case of this clone: Genes and germline are mouse. With the read ending 1 residue before the CDR3 end, the germline J gene is used to fill in that end. The chain uses TRBV12-1 and TRBJ2-1; 7 positions match TRBD2. This CDR3 spans 14 amino acids. V was clipped by 1 base and J by 2 bases; unmatched bases: 1. From germline, CDR1 is SGHSN and CDR2 HYEKVE. The part of the CDR3 DNA that was read is TGTGCCAGCTCTCTGGGGGGGGACTATGCTGAGCAGTTC. Amino acid sequence: CASSLGGDYAEQF. The entire CDR3 is CASSLGGDYAEQFF. The variable domain in full, with the rest retrieved from reference TRBV12-1 and TRBJ2-1, is DSGVVQSPRHIIKEKGGRSVLTCIPISGHSNVVWYQQTLGKELKFLIQHYEKVERDKGFLPSRFSVQQFDDYHSEMNMSALELEDSAMYFCASSLGGDYAEQFFGPGTRLTVL.

Note on this clone: Gene names follow the mouse nomenclature. The sequenced fragment ends 1 residue before the CDR3 boundary, so the rest is inferred from the germline J gene. The gene calls are TRBV13-2 and TRBJ2-5; 8 bases map to TRBD1. The CDR3 consists of 14 residues. With 2 bases clipped from V and 5 bases from J, the junction kept 4 bases outside the gene matches. CDR1 and CDR2 from the germline V gene are NNHNN and SYGAGS (reference sequence). The DNA read from the CDR3 is TGTGCCAGCGGTGAGCGACAGGGGAGAGACACCCAGTAC. Its protein is CASGERQGRDTQY. The CDR3 in full is CASGERQGRDTQYF.

Turning to this clone: Gene names and germline refer to mouse. Read data end 1 residue before the CDR3 end; the end is taken from the germline J gene. The chain has TRBV13-3 and TRBJ1-5, with D tentatively TRBD1 (6 bases). The V end lost 3 bases, the J end lost 3 bases, and 10 bases lay between the germline ends. Germline V CDR1 and CDR2: NNHDY, SYVADS. The CDR3 runs to 14 residues. CDR3 DNA (partial): TGTGCCAGCAGTGCCGGGACACTCAACCAGGCTCCGCTT. This codes for CASSAGTLNQAPL. The whole CDR3 region reads CASSAGTLNQAPLF.

This clone showed up just once. These gene names are mouse names. The CDR3 end falls 1 residue outside the read, so it is completed with the germline J gene. The same CDR3 also results from other DNA sequences found in this sample. This chain links TRBV2 with TRBJ1-3; a weak D match, TRBD1 (6 bases). CDR3 length: 15 amino acids. Germline CDR1 is LGHNA and CDR2 is YSYQKL. The V end was cut by 2 bases, the J end by 0 bases, with 8 bases between. CDR3 DNA (partial): TGTGCCAGCAGCCAAACAGGGAATTCTGGAAATACGCTCTAT. It specifies CASSQTGNSGNTLY. The entire CDR3 protein reads CASSQTGNSGNTLYF. The complete variable domain, with remaining parts taken from reference TRBV2 and TRBJ1-3, reads DPKIIQKPKYLVAVTGSEKILICEQYLGHNAMYWYRQSAKKPLEFMFSYSYQKLMDNQTASSRFQPQSSKKNHLDLQITALKPDDSATYFCASSQTGNSGNTLYFGEGSRLIVV.

Regarding this clone: Mouse gene names and germline throughout. The read ends 1 residue before the CDR3 terminus; that terminus is restored from the germline J gene. This chain uses TRBV13-3 with TRBJ1-6; the D gene is possibly TRBD1 (5 bases). TRBJ1-6 is an ORF, and what it does is uncertain. The V gene's germline CDR1 is NNHDY and CDR2 SYVADS. The V end was cut by 2 bases, the J end by 7 bases, with 10 bases between. This CDR3 has 14 residues. The DNA read from the CDR3 is TGTGCCAGCAGTGAGCCGGGGCCGAATTCGCCCCTCTAC. Protein product: CASSEPGPNSPLY. The full CDR3 sequence reads CASSEPGPNSPLYF.

Details on this clone: Gene names follow the mouse nomenclature. The CDR3 is cut off 1 residue early in the read; its end comes from the germline J gene. The J gene is TRBJ1-2, the V gene TRBV13-1; D unresolved. V was pared by 0 bases and J by 3 bases, with 3 bases between. Germline CDR1 is NSHNY and CDR2 is SYGAGN. This CDR3 spans 12 amino acids. CDR3: CASSDGDSDYTF. The covered CDR3 bases are TGTGCCAGCAGTGATGGGGACTCCGACTACACC.

A note on this clone: Gene names are mouse gene names. The read ends 1 residue before the CDR3 terminus; that terminus is restored from the germline J gene. The chain uses TRBV14 and TRBJ2-4; D might be TRBD1 (6 bases). Trimming left V 1 base short and J 5 bases short, with 8 bases between. Germline V gene sequence: CDR1 SGHDT, CDR2 FRDEAV. CDR3 length: 13 amino acids. Here the CDR3 reads CASSFARGNTLYF. CDR3 DNA (partial): TGTGCCAGCAGTTTCGCCAGGGGAAACACCTTGTAC.

Concerning this clone itself: Gene names and germline refer to mouse. Coverage ceases 1 residue before the CDR3 finishes, and the germline J gene fills in the end. This chain joins TRBV24 and TRBJ2-3, with D tentatively TRBD1 (6 bases). The CDR3 has 13 amino acids. From germline, CDR1 is KGHTA and CDR2 FRNEEI. Trimming removed 4 bases at V and 4 bases at J, with 9 bases between. The CDR3: CASSQGQSETLYF. CDR3 bases read: TGTGCCAGCAGTCAGGGACAATCAGAAACGCTGTAT.

A word on this clone: The gene symbols are mouse symbols. CDR3 loop: CAWSLVGDKDTQYF. The CDR3 DNA, read in part, is TGTGCCTGGAGTCTAGTGGGGGATAAAGACACCCAGTAC. The chain uses TRBV31 and TRBJ2-5, with D possibly being TRBD2 (6 bases). The read finishes 1 residue shy of the CDR3 end, and the germline J gene is used to complete it. The ends were cut back, 0 bases at V and 4 bases at J, with 11 bases in the middle. The CDR3 has 14 amino acids. The germline CDR1 and CDR2 sequences are GKSSPN and SITVG. Looking up the rest from reference TRBV31 and TRBJ2-5 gives the full variable domain: AQTIHQWPVAEIKAVGSPLSLGCTIKGKSSPNLYWYWQATGGTLQQLFYSITVGQVESVVQLNLSASRPKDDQFILSTEKLLLSHSGFYLCAWSLVGDKDTQYFGPGTRLLVL.

In its sample, this clone was seen once. Gene and germline names: mouse. The DNA ends 1 residue before the CDR3 does, and the rest of the CDR3 is filled in from the germline J gene. The chain is built from TRBV4 and TRBJ2-5; 8 bases are a match to TRBD2. This CDR3 region has 15 residues. The germline V gene has CDR1 LGHDT and CDR2 YNNKQL (reference sequence). V was clipped by 3 bases and J by 1 base; unmatched bases: 3. CDR3 bases read: TGTGCCAGCAGCTATGGGGGGGGCTACCAAGACACCCAGTAC. Protein product: CASSYGGGYQDTQY. The whole CDR3 protein reads CASSYGGGYQDTQYF.